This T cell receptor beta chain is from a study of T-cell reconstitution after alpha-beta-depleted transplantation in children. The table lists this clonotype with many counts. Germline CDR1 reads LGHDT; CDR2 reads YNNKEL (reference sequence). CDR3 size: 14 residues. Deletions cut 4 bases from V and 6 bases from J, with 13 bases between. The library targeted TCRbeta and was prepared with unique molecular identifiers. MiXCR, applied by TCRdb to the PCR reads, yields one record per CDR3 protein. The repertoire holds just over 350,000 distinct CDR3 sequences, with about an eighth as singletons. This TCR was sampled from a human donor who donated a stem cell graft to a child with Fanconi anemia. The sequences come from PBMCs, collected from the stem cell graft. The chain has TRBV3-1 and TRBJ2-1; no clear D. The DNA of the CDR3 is TGTGCCAGCAGCCGAAGTGGGTACGGCAATGAGCAGTTCTTC. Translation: CASSRSGYGNEQFF.